These 23 T cell receptor beta chains originate from one sample sequenced in a study of CD8+ T cells in alopecia areata (dated by TCRdb to between 2018 and 2020). Library prep was done by the immunoSEQ multiplex PCR assay. For TCR sequencing, RNA was extracted from every sample and reverse transcribed into cDNA to serve as template. Sourced from immuneACCESS, this table was stored by TCRdb with only in-frame sequences that have V and J called. A share of the clones is absent; for the studies checked, an unresolved V gene accounts for under half, and the remainder has no known explanation. The sample table lists 120,000 to 150,000 clones, more than 45% of them with a count of one. 6.5% to 7.5% of the sample is in the top ten clones. Sequencing was done on a sample of CD4+ T cells sorted from blood. The receptor source for this set is a human donor with alopecia areata.

The CDR3 DNA is TGTGCCAGCAGCTTATTGGGCGGAGTTTACAATGAGCAGTTCTTC. It is translated as CASSLLGGVYNEQFF. The genes are TRBV7-2 and TRBJ2-1; no firm D call. The CDR3 length is 15 residues. Trimming shortened V by 2 bases and J by 4 bases, and 12 bases separated the two germline ends. CDR1 is SGHTA, CDR2 FQGNSA, per germline. The variable domain in full, with the rest retrieved from reference TRBV7-2 and TRBJ2-1, is GAGVSQSPSNKVTEKGKDVELRCDPISGHTALYWYRQSLGQGLEFLIYFQGNSAPDKSGLPSDRFSAERTGGSVSTLTIQRTQQEDSAVYLCASSLLGGVYNEQFFGPGTRLTVL.

The chain joins TRBV27 to TRBJ1-2; 7 bases map to TRBD1. Germline CDR1 reads MNHEY; CDR2 reads SMNVEV (reference sequence). This CDR3 spans 14 amino acids. J lost 6 bases, V lost 6 bases, and 10 bases had no gene match. DNA for the CDR3: TGTGCCAGCAGACTCTTAGGAGGGGGCAATGGCTACACCTTC. This sequence encodes CASRLLGGGNGYTF.

This chain connects TRBV10-3 to TRBJ2-7, with D maybe TRBD2 (6 bases). Germline CDR1 ENHRY, CDR2 SYGVKD. The CDR3 has 14 residues. V lost 7 bases and J 5 bases, leaving 18 bases between the germline ends. This chain's CDR3 is CAIKLGSTGNEQYF. The CDR3 bases are TGTGCCATCAAGCTCGGGAGTACGGGTAACGAGCAGTACTTC.

V is TRBV4-1 and J is TRBJ2-2; 11 bases are shared with TRBD2. This CDR3 contains 17 residues. Germline V gene lookup returns CDR1 MGHRA and CDR2 YSYEKL. The V gene end was trimmed by 2 bases and the J gene end by 4 bases; junction bases not matched to a gene: 6. In DNA form, the CDR3 reads TGCGCCAGCAGCCAACCTAGCGGGAGGCGCGGCACCGGGGAGCTGTTTTTT. The encoded protein is CASSQPSGRRGTGELFF.

The rearrangement uses TRBV28 and TRBJ1-2; tentative D call: TRBD1 (5 bases). The length of the CDR3 is 14 residues. The V end lost 2 bases, the J end lost 2 bases, and 9 bases lay between the germline ends. From germline, CDR1 is MDHEN and CDR2 SYDVKM. The chain's CDR3 is CASSLGTLNYGYTF. The CDR3 nucleotides read TGTGCCAGCAGTTTAGGGACTTTGAACTATGGCTACACCTTC.

Only a few counts were recorded for this clone. The rearrangement joins TRBV10-3 to TRBJ2-5; D possibly corresponds to TRBD2 (5 bases). Germline values: CDR1 ENHRY, CDR2 SYGVKD. V was cut by 8 bases and J by 5 bases, with 12 bases left in between. The CDR3 is made up of 12 amino acids. In DNA form, the CDR3 reads TGTGCCATCCGAGGGAGAGGGGAGACCCAGTACTTC. It yields the protein CAIRGRGETQYF.

The genes are TRBV11-2 and TRBJ1-5, with D possibly TRBD1 on 5 matching bases. V dropped 1 base and J dropped 6 bases, with 10 bases sitting between them. The CDR3 is made up of 14 amino acids. CDR1 is SGHAT, CDR2 FQNNGV, per germline. The CDR3: CASSLGPGFQPQHF. DNA for the CDR3: TGTGCCAGCAGCTTAGGTCCAGGGTTTCAGCCCCAGCATTTT.

The CDR3 spells CASSLSGDRHNQPQHF. The CDR3, as DNA: TGTGCCAGCAGTTTATCCGGGGACAGGCACAATCAGCCCCAGCATTTT. The J gene is TRBJ1-5, the V gene TRBV28; TRBD1 aligns across 8 bases. The CDR3 contains 16 residues. The junction had 5 bases not matched to a gene; V was cut back by 1 base and J by 3 bases. Germline V lookup: CDR1 MDHEN, CDR2 SYDVKM.

This sequence joins TRBV28 and TRBJ2-3; 7 bases match TRBD2. The junction had 3 bases not matched to a gene; V was cut back by 9 bases and J by 3 bases. Germline CDR1 and CDR2: MDHEN and SYDVKM. There are 12 residues in the CDR3. The CDR3 DNA reads TGTGCCAGTGGGGGGGGGACAGATACGCAGTATTTT. It is translated as CASGGGTDTQYF. Filled out from reference TRBV28 and TRBJ2-3, the complete variable domain reads DVKVTQSSRYLVKRTGEKVFLECVQDMDHENMFWYRQDPGLGLRLIYFSYDVKMKEKGDIPEGYSVSREKKERFSLILESASTNQTSMYLCASGGGTDTQYFGPGTRLTVL.

The rearrangement uses TRBV6-5 and TRBJ2-7; D is unclear. This CDR3 is built from 14 residues. With 2 bases removed from V and 2 bases from J, the gap between germline ends came to 10 bases. The V gene's germline CDR1 is MNHEY and CDR2 SVGAGI. The CDR3 region is CASSYGPVTYEQYF. CDR3 DNA sequence: TGTGCCAGCAGTTACGGTCCAGTGACCTACGAGCAGTACTTC.

This clone was counted only a few times. The chain couples TRBV7-2 to TRBJ2-5; tentatively, D is TRBD1 (5 bases). There are 15 residues in the CDR3. The germline V and J ends were trimmed by 3 bases and 5 bases, with 16 bases remaining between them. Germline CDR1 reads SGHTA; CDR2 reads FQGNSA. In DNA form, the CDR3 reads TGTGCCAGCAGCTTGCGTGCAGGGAACGGTGAGACCCAGTACTTC. Its translation is CASSLRAGNGETQYF.

The chain has TRBV28 and TRBJ2-3; 8 bases are a match to TRBD1. The ends lost 7 bases at V and 3 bases at J; junction bases unmatched: 6. CDR1 and CDR2 from the germline V gene are MDHEN and SYDVKM. The CDR3 covers 14 residues. CDR3 loop: CASILGQGTDTQYF. CDR3 sequence (DNA): TGTGCCAGCATTCTCGGACAGGGAACAGATACGCAGTATTTT.

The V and J genes are TRBV29-1 and TRBJ1-2; 8 positions agree with TRBD1. Germline values: CDR1 SQVTM, CDR2 ANQGSEA. The CDR3 is 13 amino acids. The V gene end was trimmed by 2 bases and the J gene end by 5 bases; junction bases not matched to a gene: 4. The CDR3: CSVESGQGYGYTF. CDR3 bases: TGCAGCGTTGAATCAGGACAGGGATATGGCTACACCTTC.

The chain uses TRBV2 and TRBJ2-4, with D tentatively TRBD2 (5 bases). V lost 4 bases to trimming and J lost 0 bases, with 10 bases between them. Per the germline V gene, CDR1 is SNHLY and CDR2 is FYNNEI. This CDR3 contains 15 residues. This chain's CDR3 is CASSAGLIAKNIQYF. Written as DNA, the CDR3 is TGTGCCAGCAGTGCGGGGTTAATAGCCAAAAACATTCAGTACTTC.

The chain has TRBV28 and TRBJ2-7; D perhaps matches TRBD2 (5 bases). The CDR3 is 14 amino acids. Germline CDR1 reads MDHEN; CDR2 reads SYDVKM. The germline V and J ends were trimmed by 2 bases and 3 bases, with 11 bases remaining between them. CDR3 residues: CASSLLGLDYEQYF. CDR3 nucleotide sequence: TGTGCCAGCAGTTTACTTGGACTGGACTACGAGCAGTACTTC.

As for this clone: At one end the junction does not follow the germline gene, possibly because of a read error. V gene TRBV5-4 combines with J gene TRBJ1-2; no definite D call. The CDR3 is 14 residues long. Germline V gives CDR1 SGHNT, CDR2 YYREEE (reference sequence). The DNA for the CDR3 is TGTGCCAGCAGGTTGGCGGGGTTGAACTATGGCTACACCTTC. It translates to CASRLAGLNYGYTF.

The chain links TRBV5-6 to TRBJ2-1, with D possibly matching TRBD1 (6 bases). Germline V lookup: CDR1 SGHDT, CDR2 YYEEEE. The germline V and J ends were trimmed by 0 bases and 2 bases, with 9 bases remaining between them. The CDR3 consists of 15 residues. The CDR3 DNA reads as TGTGCCAGCAGCTTGGTGTGGGGGCCCTACAATGAGCAGTTCTTC. Protein: CASSLVWGPYNEQFF.

Notes on this clone: Other DNA sequences in the same sample also yield this CDR3. The chain is built from TRBV5-1 and TRBJ1-1; D gene uncertain. Germline CDR1 reads SGHRS; CDR2 reads YFSETQ. V was trimmed by 2 bases and J by 3 bases, leaving 8 bases between them. The CDR3 totals 13 residues. The CDR3 here is CASSLTGDTEAFF. CDR3 DNA: TGCGCCAGCAGCTTAACTGGGGACACTGAAGCTTTCTTT.

In this sample, this clone turned up once. The rearrangement links TRBV29-1 to TRBJ2-4; 7 nucleotides agree with TRBD2. The CDR3 has 19 amino acids. Germline CDR1 reads SQVTM; CDR2 reads ANQGSEA. With V trimmed by 1 base and J by 0 bases, 15 bases remained unmatched. This CDR3 reads CSVEGHIGRGVPAKNIQYF. In DNA, the CDR3 is TGCAGCGTTGAAGGTCACATCGGCCGGGGGGTCCCAGCCAAAAACATTCAGTACTTC. Full variable domain (remainder filled in from reference TRBV29-1 and TRBJ2-4): SAVISQKPSRDICQRGTSLTIQCQVDSQVTMMFWYRQQPGQSLTLIATANQGSEATYESGFVIDKFPISRPNLTFSTLTVSNMSPEDSSIYLCSVEGHIGRGVPAKNIQYFGAGTRLSVL.

The rearrangement uses TRBV29-1 and TRBJ1-1; D remains unclear. With 6 bases removed from V and 5 bases from J, the gap between germline ends came to 10 bases. The CDR3 is 11 amino acids. The germline gives CDR1 SQVTM, CDR2 ANQGSEA. The CDR3 region is CSVQLSTEAFF. CDR3 bases: TGCAGCGTCCAATTAAGTACTGAAGCTTTCTTT.

Only a few counts were recorded for this clone. The chain recombines TRBV15 with TRBJ1-4; no clear D gene. Germline CDR1 reads LNHNV; CDR2 reads YYDKDF (reference sequence). V lost 1 base and J lost 7, with 4 bases in between. The CDR3 sequence is 12 residues long. CDR3 DNA: TGTGCCACCAGCAGAGTGGGTGAAAAACTGTTTTTT. It translates to CATSRVGEKLFF.

This chain connects TRBV27 to TRBJ1-3; D is unclear. Germline V gene data show CDR1 as MNHEY and CDR2 as SMNVEV (reference sequence). This CDR3 region has 15 residues. The V and J ends lost 5 bases and 0 bases respectively, with 11 bases between them. Written as DNA, the CDR3 is TGTGCCAGCAGTGATCGGAAGATCTCTGGAAACACCATATATTTT. This sequence encodes CASSDRKISGNTIYF.

This clone was picked up one time. The chain recombines TRBV28 with TRBJ1-5, with 9 bases matching TRBD1. Germline V gene data show CDR1 as MDHEN and CDR2 as SYDVKM. The CDR3 totals 16 residues. J was trimmed by 4 bases and V by 5 bases; bases with no gene match: 9. The CDR3 reads CASSEPGTGYNQPQHF. The CDR3 DNA sequence: TGTGCCAGCAGTGAACCCGGGACAGGGTATAATCAGCCCCAGCATTTT. The full variable domain, with the rest looked up from reference TRBV28 and TRBJ1-5, is DVKVTQSSRYLVKRTGEKVFLECVQDMDHENMFWYRQDPGLGLRLIYFSYDVKMKEKGDIPEGYSVSREKKERFSLILESASTNQTSMYLCASSEPGTGYNQPQHFGDGTRLSIL.